This T cell receptor (beta chain) emerged from a study of blood T cells in healthy people across ages. Study findings and constraints: Roughly linearly, TCR beta diversity per million T cells fell as age increased.

The use of a sample-barcoded 5' primer and a J-beta primer mix characterized a second PCR of roughly 7 to 11 cycles. A template-switch adaptor that had 12 random nucleotides put a tag on each cDNA molecule. Using its own MiXCR run on the 5' RACE reads, TCRdb lists one record per CDR3 protein. The repertoire consists of approximately 1.5 million distinct CDR3 sequences, with about 32% occurring once and the leading ten covering approximately 11%. Concerning this clonotype itself: Its target is unknown.

Germline CDR1 is SGHRS and CDR2 is YFSETQ. CDR3 size: 14 residues. Deletions cut 5 bases from V and 5 bases from J, with 16 bases between. Sequenced sample: blood. The source of this sequence is a woman in her twenties or thirties in good health. The genes are TRBV5-1 and TRBJ2-5; D is possibly TRBD1 or TRBD2 (5 bases each). The CDR3 DNA reads TGCGCCAGCAGACCCGGGGCTGGGAACGAGACCCAGTACTTC. Its translation: CASRPGAGNETQYF.